These 4 T cell receptor beta chains share one sample of origin, sequenced in a study of CD8 T cells in ankylosing spondylitis. The study, taken as a whole, reports: In ankylosing spondylitis blood, a motif of roughly eight highly homologous TCR beta variants appeared characteristic.

Their antigens remain unidentified. TCRdb fed the 5' RACE reads into MiXCR, producing one record per CDR3 protein. The table shows more than 300,000 distinct CDR3 sequences, with under 8.5% occurring only once. Sequencing was performed on blood, either unsorted or a sorted T cell fraction (not recorded which). The receptor set was obtained from a male donor with ankylosing spondylitis.

The chain couples TRBV25-1 to TRBJ2-3, with TRBD1 matching over 7 bases. Germline CDR1 and CDR2: MGHDK and SYGVNS. The junction had 5 bases not matched to a gene; V was cut back by 0 bases and J by 5 bases. The CDR3 has 15 residues. DNA of the CDR3: TGTGCCAGCAGTGAATATAAGGGGGCAGGAGATACGCAGTATTTT. It specifies CASSEYKGAGDTQYF.

The V and J genes are TRBV6-1 and TRBJ2-1, with D possibly being TRBD2 (5 bases). The CDR3 loop spans 14 amino acids. Per germline, CDR1 MNHNS and CDR2 SASEGT. The V end was cut by 5 bases, the J end by 3 bases, with 11 bases between. This CDR3 is CASSSGTFYNEQFF. The CDR3 nucleotides are TGTGCCAGCAGTAGCGGAACATTCTACAATGAGCAGTTCTTC.

There are a few counts of this clonotype. The J gene is TRBJ2-7, the V gene TRBV4-1; 13 nucleotides line up with TRBD2. V lost 5 bases, J lost 3 bases, and 4 bases stayed unmatched. Germline V gene lookup returns CDR1 MGHRA and CDR2 YSYEKL. This CDR3 contains 15 residues. The CDR3 DNA reads as TGCGCCAGCAGCGCCGGGACTAGCGGGATCTACGAGCAGTACTTC. It translates to CASSAGTSGIYEQYF.

The chain combines TRBV20-1 with TRBJ2-3, with a possible D match to TRBD2 (6 bases). CDR3 length: 20 residues. The V end was cut by 5 bases, the J end by 0 bases, with 30 bases between. Germline CDR1 is DFQATT and CDR2 is SNEGSKA (reference sequence). CDR3 residues: CSASGEASEPLGASTDTQYF. DNA of the CDR3: TGCAGTGCTTCCGGAGAGGCTAGCGAACCCCTAGGGGCTAGCACAGATACGCAGTATTTT.